One and the same sample provided the 25 T cell receptor beta chains below, sequenced in a study of response to subunit inactivated influenza vaccine (dated by TCRdb to the late 2010s). Libraries were constructed by RT-PCR. The sequencer listed for this sample is Illumina HiSeq 2500. TCRdb redid the processing of the public reads, applying fastp at Q25 and MiXCR, and retained in-frame beta chains. Under each unique CDR3 protein, matching rows form one entry showing the most common genes and DNA. A total of under 750,000 distinct CDR3 sequences appear in this sample, approximately 12% of them only once. The ten top clones hold 9.5% to 13% of the sample. Sequences were derived from PBMCs from blood, sampled on the day of vaccination. The origin of the receptors is a man in his forties or fifties who received an inactivated influenza vaccine. Donor details come from another sample of the same person, matched by shared clones.

This clonotype was detected ten times or more. The chain couples TRBV5-1 to TRBJ2-3; TRBD2 aligns across 10 bases. The CDR3 extends over 15 amino acids. The ends lost 6 bases at V and 3 bases at J; junction bases unmatched: 7. Germline CDR1 reads SGHRS; CDR2 reads YFSETQ. In nucleotides, the CDR3 is TGCGCCAGCACTACTAGCGGGGTCAGAACAGATACGCAGTATTTT. It yields the protein CASTTSGVRTDTQYF. The whole variable domain, filled in from reference TRBV5-1 and TRBJ2-3, reads KAGVTQTPRYLIKTRGQQVTLSCSPISGHRSVSWYQQTPGQGLQFLFEYFSETQRNKGNFPGRFSGRQFSNSRSEMNVSTLELGDSALYLCASTTSGVRTDTQYFGPGTRLTVL.

The J gene is TRBJ2-3, the V gene TRBV20-1, with TRBD2 identical over 12 bases. The J segment lost 5 bases and the V segment lost 6 bases, leaving 12 bases of the junction unmatched. The CDR3 contains 16 residues. The V gene's germline CDR1 is DFQATT and CDR2 SNEGSKA (reference sequence). CDR3 DNA sequence: TGCAGTGCCCCGTCTAGCGGGAGGGGGGTTCGAGATACGCAGTATTTT. Protein sequence: CSAPSSGRGVRDTQYF.

The CDR3 here is CASSLLRWELFF. The CDR3 DNA is TGTGCCAGCAGCTTATTACGGTGGGAGCTGTTTTTT. J is TRBJ2-2 and V is TRBV11-2, with D unclear. Germline V lookup: CDR1 SGHAT, CDR2 FQNNGV. The CDR3 sequence is 12 residues long. V was trimmed by 2 bases and J by 9 bases, leaving 7 bases between them.

This chain uses TRBV24-1 with TRBJ2-2; D is unclear. Per the germline V gene, CDR1 is KGHDR and CDR2 is SFDVKD. Trimming took 10 bases from V and 6 from J, leaving 17 bases between them. The CDR3 is made up of 14 amino acids. The chain's CDR3 is CATPPSGRSGELFF. The CDR3 DNA sequence: TGTGCCACACCCCCATCCGGTCGGTCCGGGGAGCTGTTTTTT.

This clonotype was recorded a few times. The chain carries TRBV5-1 and TRBJ1-2; a possible D gene is TRBD1 (5 bases). V lost 0 bases, J lost 6 bases, and 12 bases lay in between. This CDR3 is built from 14 residues. From germline, CDR1 is SGHRS and CDR2 YFSETQ. CDR3 in amino acids: CASSLEIGAHGYTF. Here the CDR3 DNA reads TGCGCCAGCAGCTTGGAGATAGGGGCTCATGGCTACACCTTC.

The chain employs TRBV3-1 and TRBJ2-7; D is possibly TRBD2 (6 bases). This CDR3 is 13 amino acids long. V lost 6 bases to trimming and J lost 1 base, with 10 bases between them. Germline V gene sequence: CDR1 LGHDT, CDR2 YNNKEL (reference sequence). CDR3 sequence: CASRRGESYEQYF. The CDR3 DNA sequence: TGTGCCAGCAGACGCGGGGAATCCTACGAGCAGTACTTC.

V gene TRBV5-1 combines with J gene TRBJ2-1, with D perhaps TRBD1 (6 bases). V gave up 0 bases and J gave up 0 bases, with 19 bases separating them. CDR1 is SGHRS, CDR2 YFSETQ, per germline. The CDR3 has 19 amino acids. The CDR3 is CASSLGFGQSHISYNEQFF. The CDR3 DNA reads TGCGCCAGCAGCTTGGGATTCGGACAGAGCCACATCTCCTACAATGAGCAGTTCTTC. Combining the CDR3 with reference TRBV5-1 and TRBJ2-1 gives the whole variable domain KAGVTQTPRYLIKTRGQQVTLSCSPISGHRSVSWYQQTPGQGLQFLFEYFSETQRNKGNFPGRFSGRQFSNSRSEMNVSTLELGDSALYLCASSLGFGQSHISYNEQFFGPGTRLTVL.

This clonotype was observed a few times. DNA for the CDR3: TGCGCCAGCAGCCAAGACCCGGGACAGGGGGCCTCGACTAATGAAAAACTGTTTTTT. It translates to CASSQDPGQGASTNEKLFF. This chain connects TRBV4-3 to TRBJ1-4; 12 bases align to TRBD1. J gave up 2 bases and V 0 bases, and 7 bases lay outside the gene matches. Germline assignment: CDR1 LGHNA and CDR2 YSLEER. This CDR3 is 19 amino acids long.

This clonotype occurred a few times. The V and J genes are TRBV20-1 and TRBJ1-5; 8 bases agree with TRBD1. After removal of 2 bases from V and 6 bases from J, the junction contained 3 bases not matched to a gene. Germline values: CDR1 DFQATT, CDR2 SNEGSKA (reference sequence). The CDR3 is 13 amino acids. As DNA, the CDR3 is TGCAGTGCTAGACCAGGGGGCATTCAGCCCCAGCATTTT. It yields the protein CSARPGGIQPQHF.

This clonotype was observed a few times. This sequence joins TRBV12-3 or TRBV12-4 and TRBJ2-5; 14 positions match TRBD2. V gave up 5 bases and J gave up 4 bases; unmatched junction bases: 6. The CDR3 consists of 16 residues. CDR3: CASSLRLAGGLETQYF. As DNA, the CDR3 is TGTGCCAGCAGTCTGCGACTAGCGGGGGGGCTAGAGACCCAGTACTTC.

This clonotype appeared a few times. This chain uses TRBV20-1 with TRBJ2-2; 7 positions match TRBD1. From germline, CDR1 is DFQATT and CDR2 SNEGSKA (reference sequence). Trimming took 7 bases from V and 2 from J; bases not matched to a gene: 13. CDR3 length: 16 amino acids. The CDR3 bases are TGCAGTGTACGCCAAGCCGGGACAGCTAACACCGGGGAGCTGTTTTTT. It codes for CSVRQAGTANTGELFF.

This clonotype was recorded a few times. This chain links TRBV7-9 with TRBJ2-7, with D perhaps TRBD1 (6 bases). The germline V and J ends were trimmed by 8 bases and 0 bases, with 14 bases remaining between them. Per the germline V gene, CDR1 is SEHNR and CDR2 is FQNEAQ (reference sequence). The CDR3 length is 14 residues. The CDR3 loop reads CASSPGDNSYEQYF. The CDR3 bases are TGTGCCAGCTCTCCTGGGGACAACTCCTACGAGCAGTACTTC. The whole variable domain, filled in from reference TRBV7-9 and TRBJ2-7, reads DTGVSQNPRHKITKRGQNVTFRCDPISEHNRLYWYRQTLGQGPEFLTYFQNEAQLEKSRLLSDRFSAERPKGSFSTLEIQRTEQGDSAMYLCASSPGDNSYEQYFGPGTRLTVT.

In its sample, this clonotype was seen a few times. This sequence joins TRBV27 and TRBJ2-1, with 11 bases matching TRBD2. Trimming at V came to 2 bases and at J to 0 bases, leaving 6 bases not matched to a gene. Germline V gene sequence: CDR1 MNHEY, CDR2 SMNVEV (reference sequence). The CDR3 extends over 18 amino acids. The CDR3 nucleotides are TGTGCCAGCAGTTTAAGGGCTAGCGGGAGGAGCTCCTACAATGAGCAGTTCTTC. Protein: CASSLRASGRSSYNEQFF.

The CDR3 DNA reads as TGTGCCAGCAGTTTGGCGACAGGGTCATATGAGCAGTTCTTC. This gives the protein CASSLATGSYEQFF. The genes are TRBV12-3 or TRBV12-4 and TRBJ2-1, with 7 bases identical to TRBD1. The ends lost 3 bases at V and 8 bases at J; junction bases unmatched: 7. The CDR3 sequence is 14 residues long.

The chain has TRBV2 and TRBJ2-3; the match to TRBD2 covers 7 bases. In germline, CDR1 is SNHLY, CDR2 FYNNEI. The V gene end was trimmed by 6 bases and the J gene end by 5 bases; junction bases not matched to a gene: 14. The CDR3 runs to 16 residues. The CDR3 DNA reads as TGTGCCAGCAGCCGAATTAATCAGGGCGGGAGAGATACGCAGTATTTT. Translating gives CASSRINQGGRDTQYF.

A remark on this clonotype: This could be a read error, since a much larger clone is one nucleotide away. In DNA form, the CDR3 reads TGTGCCAGCAAACCGAGACTAGCCGCAGATACGCAGTATTTT. Encoded protein: CASKPRLAADTQYF. V is TRBV12-3 or TRBV12-4 and J is TRBJ2-3; 7 bases match TRBD2. This CDR3 contains 14 residues. V dropped 7 bases and J dropped 4; count of bases not matched to a gene: 8.

This chain joins TRBV12-3 or TRBV12-4 and TRBJ1-1, with D perhaps TRBD1 (5 bases). This CDR3 is built from 15 residues. V was clipped by 7 bases and J by 5 bases, with 20 bases between them. Written as DNA, the CDR3 is TGTGCCAGCAAAAAGGGACGGCTATTGAGTACTGAAGCTTTCTTT. As protein: CASKKGRLLSTEAFF.

The chain is built from TRBV24-1 and TRBJ2-2, with TRBD1 as a possible D gene (5 bases). The CDR3 sequence is 15 residues long. V was clipped by 4 bases and J by 5 bases, with 13 bases between them. CDR1 and CDR2 from the germline V gene are KGHDR and SFDVKD. The CDR3 DNA is TGTGCCACCAGTGACTGGACACGACCGACCGGGGAGCTGTTTTTT. Translating it yields CATSDWTRPTGELFF.

The chain has TRBV5-1 and TRBJ2-7, with D perhaps TRBD1 (6 bases). This CDR3 is 15 amino acids long. The ends were cut back, 1 base at V and 1 base at J, with 12 bases in the middle. Germline values: CDR1 SGHRS, CDR2 YFSETQ. The CDR3 sequence: CASSLTGSGSYEQYF. The CDR3 coding sequence is TGCGCCAGCAGCTTGACAGGGAGTGGGTCCTACGAGCAGTACTTC.

The V and J genes are TRBV29-1 and TRBJ1-1; D gene uncertain. Germline assignment: CDR1 SQVTM and CDR2 ANQGSEA. The CDR3 consists of 12 residues. V was trimmed by 6 bases and J by 2 bases, leaving 10 bases between them. In DNA form, the CDR3 reads TGCAGCGTAGGGCACTCAAACACTGAAGCTTTCTTT. It translates to CSVGHSNTEAFF.

The V call is TRBV12-3 or TRBV12-4, the J call TRBJ1-5; D unclear. The CDR3 is 16 residues long. Trimming removed 5 bases at V and 9 bases at J, with 23 bases between. This chain's CDR3 is CASSGERRIPDSPQHF. DNA for the CDR3: TGTGCCAGCAGTGGGGAACGGCGCATACCGGATTCGCCCCAGCATTTT.

This clonotype appeared many times. The V and J genes are TRBV18 and TRBJ2-6; D remains ambiguous. The CDR3 has 18 residues. Germline lookup yields CDR1 KGHSH and CDR2 LQKENI. V lost 0 bases, J lost 0 bases, and 12 bases lay in between. CDR3 amino acids: CASSPPARFLSGANVLTF. The CDR3 DNA sequence: TGTGCCAGCTCACCACCAGCAAGATTCCTCTCTGGGGCCAACGTCCTGACTTTC.

V is TRBV12-3 or TRBV12-4 and J is TRBJ2-3; the match to TRBD2 covers 8 bases. J was trimmed by 3 bases and V by 7 bases; bases with no gene match: 9. This CDR3 is 15 amino acids long. CDR3 loop: CASIPGGARTDTQYF. The DNA for the CDR3 is TGTGCCAGCATACCCGGGGGGGCCCGGACAGATACGCAGTATTTT.

The sample holds many counts of this clonotype. The junction departs from germline at one end; a sequencing error may be responsible. The chain combines TRBV6-5 with TRBJ2-7, with D maybe TRBD1 (5 bases). Germline values: CDR1 MNHEY, CDR2 SVGAGI. The CDR3 is 14 residues long. CDR3 residues: CASSYSTGTYEQYF. In DNA form, the CDR3 reads TGTGCCAGCAGTTACTCAACAGGTACCTATGAGCAGTACTTC.

At least ten counts were recorded for this clonotype. This sequence joins TRBV14 and TRBJ1-2; D may be TRBD1 (5 bases). Germline CDR1 SGHDN, CDR2 FVKESK. Trimming took 3 bases from V and 3 from J, leaving 14 bases between them. The CDR3 loop spans 15 amino acids. The CDR3 DNA follows: TGTGCCAGCAGCCACACCGGGGGGGACTACTATGGCTACACCTTC. Protein product: CASSHTGGDYYGYTF.